This T cell receptor beta chain originates from a study of cytomegalovirus exposure and HLA in healthy donors. Note on this clone: What it binds is not known.

The PCR was carried out with 60 Vbeta primers and 13 Jbeta primers. The method was immunoSEQ multiplex PCR; TCRdb's version includes in-frame clones alone and lacks a portion of them. Here the sample table reports tens of thousands of clones. Broader study findings: Sequencing had likely introduced a cluster of highly shared sequence variants as an artifact. Data from an earlier analysis indicated that most TCR beta V segments were productive either about 87% or about 30% of the time. Most subjects had HLA-A and HLA-B alleles reportedly predicted accurately by TCR beta sequences. A later analysis reportedly found fewer N-insertions in an Asian-associated ancestry cluster than the roughly 670-donor mean.

The CDR3 totals 14 residues. Per the germline V gene, CDR1 is SNHLY and CDR2 is FYNNEI. Unmatched junction bases numbered 8, after V lost 5 bases and J lost 7 bases. The receptor's source is a male donor in good health and CMV-seronegative. Sequencing used PBMCs. The V and J genes are TRBV2 and TRBJ2-5; 9 bases match TRBD1. DNA of the CDR3: TGTGCCAGCAGTTCCGACAGGGGGGGAGGGACCCAGTACTTC. Amino acid sequence: CASSSDRGGGTQYF.